This is a list of T cell receptor beta chains from one sample in a study of T-cell reconstitution after alpha-beta-depleted transplantation in children. TCRdb re-called the PCR reads with MiXCR, one entry per CDR3 protein. The sample carries about 98,000 distinct CDR3 sequences, under 7% recorded once. The material was PBMCs, mostly from graft donor cells, obtained 60 days after TCRalphabeta/CD19-depleted stem cell transplant. These receptors came from a female patient between 2 and 10 years old who had a stem cell transplant for Fanconi anemia, so the T cells may come from the graft donor. The CDR3 runs from the conserved cysteine through the conserved F or W. A D gene is named only where the DNA matches it firmly. Clone size is given for some rows only: seen once, a few or many times, or a class if the clone is expanded.

TGTGCCAGCAGTTTATGGACTGTAACGAACTATGGCTACACCTTC,CASSLWTVTNYGYTF,NA,TRBJ1-2,NA,TRBV28
TGCGCCAGCAGCTTGGACACCCTCGAGCAGTACTTC,CASSLDTLEQYF,few,TRBJ2-7,NA,TRBV5-1
TGTGCCAGCAGTAACGGACTAGCATTTGTGCAGTTCTTC,CASSNGLAFVQFF,many,TRBJ2-1,TRBD2,TRBV6-6
TGTGCCAGCAGCCAAAGACTAGCGGGTCTTACCGGGGAGCTGTTTTTT,CASSQRLAGLTGELFF,many,TRBJ2-2,TRBD2,TRBV3-1
TGTGCCAGCAGCTGGGGACTAGCGGGGTCATTTCCCTACGAGCAGTACTTC,CASSWGLAGSFPYEQYF,many,TRBJ2-7,TRBD2,TRBV5-5
TGCAGCGTCCGCTATACGGACGGGTGGATCTTC,CSVRYTDGWIF,many,TRBJ2-1,NA,TRBV29-1
TGTGCCAGCAGCCCCCTCTCGCCTCGGGACTTCTCCACGTACCAAGAGACCCAGTACTTC,CASSPLSPRDFSTYQETQYF,few,TRBJ2-5,NA,TRBV21-1
TGCGCCAGCAGCCAAGAGCCTCCTGATACGCAGTATTTT,CASSQEPPDTQYF,NA,TRBJ2-3,NA,TRBV4-1
TGCAGTGCAGGACAGGGCCCCAACTATGGCTACACCTTC,CSAGQGPNYGYTF,few,TRBJ1-2,TRBD1,TRBV20-1
TGCGCCAGCAGCTTGGAAGGGTCCGGGACAGGGGATTTGGGGGAGCAGTTCTTC,CASSLEGSGTGDLGEQFF,NA,TRBJ2-1,TRBD1,TRBV5-1
TGTGCCAGCAGCGTCCGACAGGGGGCCGGGGAGCTGTTTTTT,CASSVRQGAGELFF,NA,TRBJ2-2,TRBD1,TRBV9
TGTGCCAGCAGTTTGGTTGGAGGCAATGAGCAGTTCTTC,CASSLVGGNEQFF,many,TRBJ2-1,NA,TRBV12-3/TRBV12-4
TGCGCCAGCAGCCAGACAGGGGCTCTCTCCTACGAGCAGTACTTC,CASSQTGALSYEQYF,NA,TRBJ2-7,TRBD1,TRBV5-1
TGTGCCAGCAGTTTGTACTCTGACTCCTACGAGCAGTACTTC,CASSLYSDSYEQYF,NA,TRBJ2-7,NA,TRBV28
TGCGCCAGTCGGGACACGAGCTCTGGAAACACCATATATTTT,CASRDTSSGNTIYF,many,TRBJ1-3,NA,TRBV5-1
TGTGCCAGCAGGCTCCGAAATGAGCAGTTCTTC,CASRLRNEQFF,many,TRBJ2-1,NA,TRBV12-3/TRBV12-4
TGTGCCAGCAGCGTAGCCGCAGGGGGGCCCTCCTACGAGCAGTACTTC,CASSVAAGGPSYEQYF,few,TRBJ2-7,NA,TRBV9
TGTGCCATCAGTGAGGGCCTAGCGGGGACCTACGAGCAGTACTTC,CAISEGLAGTYEQYF,NA,TRBJ2-7,TRBD2,TRBV10-3
TGCAGTGCTAGAGATTGGATAGTTGGAGACAGGTCCCTAAACACTGAAGCTTTCTTT,CSARDWIVGDRSLNTEAFF,many,TRBJ1-1,NA,TRBV20-1
TGTGCCAGCAGCTTAGCCTCCGGGACAAACACCGGGGAGCTGTTTTTT,CASSLASGTNTGELFF,few,TRBJ2-2,NA,TRBV7-2
TGTGCCTGGGCGAAACAGGGAAATCAGCCCCAGCATTTT,CAWAKQGNQPQHF,NA,TRBJ1-5,NA,TRBV30
TGTGCCAGCCGCCAACTAGCGGGGAGGGTAAATGTAGTCAATGAGCAGTTCTTC,CASRQLAGRVNVVNEQFF,few,TRBJ2-1,NA,TRBV21-1
TGTGCCAGCAGCCAGCCCCGGCGTCAGAAGATAGAGGGACAAGGAGACCAAGAGACCCAGTACTTC,CASSQPRRQKIEGQGDQETQYF,many,TRBJ2-5,NA,TRBV3-2
TGTGCCAGCAGCTTAGGCGGGAGGATCGCCGGGGAGCTGTTTTTT,CASSLGGRIAGELFF,many,TRBJ2-2,TRBD2,TRBV7-9
TGCGCCAGCAGGCAGGGGGCGGGAGATACGCAGTATTTT,CASRQGAGDTQYF,few,TRBJ2-3,TRBD1,TRBV5-1
TGTGCCAGCTCACCACCCGGGTCGGGGGGCAAACGTCAGCCCCAGCATTTT,CASSPPGSGGKRQPQHF,NA,TRBJ1-5,NA,TRBV18
TGCGCCAGCAGCCAAGGTCCTAGCGGTTCCACAGATACGCAGTATTTT,CASSQGPSGSTDTQYF,many,TRBJ2-3,TRBD2,TRBV4-1
TGTGCCAGCAGCTTAAGGGCAGGGGGAAGTAATGAGCAGTTCTTC,CASSLRAGGSNEQFF,many,TRBJ2-1,TRBD1,TRBV7-2
TGCGCCAGCAGCTTTTCCGCCGGGACTAGTAGTACAGATACGCAGTATTTT,CASSFSAGTSSTDTQYF,few,TRBJ2-3,TRBD2,TRBV5-1
TGTGCCAGCAGCCAGGCGGACAGGGCGAACACCGGGGAGCTGTTTTTT,CASSQADRANTGELFF,few,TRBJ2-2,TRBD1,TRBV4-2
TGTGCCAGCAGTTTATCGGCAGGGGGTCACTATGGCTACACCTTC,CASSLSAGGHYGYTF,many,TRBJ1-2,TRBD1,TRBV27
TGTGCCAGCAGCTATTTAGCGGGAGACTCCTACAATGAGCAGTTCTTC,CASSYLAGDSYNEQFF,many,TRBJ2-1,TRBD2,TRBV28
TGTGCCAGCAGCTTATTTTACAATCAGCCCCAGCATTTT,CASSLFYNQPQHF,many,TRBJ1-5,NA,TRBV7-2
TGTGCCAGCAGCGAGGGACTAGCGGGCTACAATGAGCAGTTCTTC,CASSEGLAGYNEQFF,medium-sized,TRBJ2-1,TRBD2,TRBV9
TGTGCCAGCGGCCAGGGTAGAGATCAGCCCCAGCATTTT,CASGQGRDQPQHF,few,TRBJ1-5,NA,TRBV11-2
TGTGCCAGCGGGGGGGGGTGGAGGACTGAAGCTTTCTTT,CASGGGWRTEAFF,NA,TRBJ1-1,NA,TRBV28
TGTGCCAGTAGGGAGAGGTTTTTAGATGAGCAGTTCTTC,CASRERFLDEQFF,NA,TRBJ2-1,NA,TRBV19
TGCAGTGCTAGCCGCGGCCCCCTGGCGGGAGAGGATACGCAGTATTTT,CSASRGPLAGEDTQYF,many,TRBJ2-3,TRBD2,TRBV20-1
TGCAGTGCTAGAGATCGGGTGGTGGGTACAGATACGCAGTATTTT,CSARDRVVGTDTQYF,many,TRBJ2-3,NA,TRBV20-1
TGTGCCTGGAGTGTACTTCAGATGGGAAACATTCAGTACTTC,CAWSVLQMGNIQYF,few,TRBJ2-4,NA,TRBV30
TGCAGTGCTAGAGGGACTAGCGGGAGAAGTACCTACAATGAGCAGTTCTTC,CSARGTSGRSTYNEQFF,many,TRBJ2-1,TRBD2,TRBV20-1
TGTGCCAGCTCACCAGTGAGCGGTGGCAATCAGCCCCAGCATTTT,CASSPVSGGNQPQHF,NA,TRBJ1-5,NA,TRBV18
TGTGCCAGCAGCTTGCTTGGCGGGGTGAGAGGTGAGCAGTTCTTC,CASSLLGGVRGEQFF,many,TRBJ2-1,NA,TRBV7-2
TGCAGCGTTGATGTTGCGGGGAGGGGCGAGCAGTACTTC,CSVDVAGRGEQYF,few,TRBJ2-7,TRBD2,TRBV29-1
TGTGCTAGTGGTTTGGCCCCGGGGGCTAGCGGGGGGGTATCCTACAATGAGAAGTTCTTC,CASGLAPGASGGVSYNEKFF,NA,TRBJ2-1,TRBD2,TRBV12-5
NA,CVTQLRTPGSCFF,NA,TRBJ2-2,NA,TRBV21-1